This TCR beta chain was observed in a study of T cells in localized non-small cell lung cancer. The assay was immunoSEQ multiplex PCR, and TCRdb's table has in-frame clones only and misses some. The sample lists 30,000 to 40,000 clones, roughly 90% occurring once. Germline V gene lookup returns CDR1 MNHNY and CDR2 SVGAGI (reference sequence). The CDR3 totals 15 residues. V shed 0 bases and J shed 10 bases, with 16 bases lying between them. The sequencing used peripheral blood, collected before any cancer treatment. The sequence came from a man between 40 and 75 years old with stage I lung adenocarcinoma. The chain is built from TRBV6-6 and TRBJ2-1; the D call may be TRBD1 or TRBD2 (5 bases each). In DNA form, the CDR3 reads TGTGCCAGCAGTTACTCGGTGGGGGTAGAGGACGAGCAGTTCTTC. It codes for CASSYSVGVEDEQFF.